Sequencing of this TCR beta chain was carried out in a study of blood T cell repertoires in COVID-19. Study-wide context: Collection of acute and convalescent COVID-19 samples took place in the United States, Italy and Spain. T cells, B-cell-depleted T cells, or PBMCs provided the cDNA or gDNA that served as material.

Per the original methods: Cell counts per sample came from amplifying reference gene primers. Using immunoSEQ multiplex PCR, the repertoire was profiled, and TCRdb retains in-frame clones only, with some absent. V and J calls plus clone size are reproduced from that table; the DNA served to infer D and trimming. Of 15,000 to 18,000 clones listed, approximately 86% are singletons. Germline CDR1 and CDR2: MDHEN and SYDVKM. Trimming cost V 5 bases and J 0 bases; bases outside gene matches: 10. The CDR3 consists of 17 residues. The material sequenced was peripheral blood. The chain joins TRBV28 to TRBJ1-1, with 9 bases aligning to TRBD1. This sequence originates from a man aged 55 to 70 with acute or convalescent COVID-19. The CDR3 region is CASSTGGVTYMNTEAFF. The CDR3 DNA follows: TGTGCCAGCAGTACAGGGGGCGTTACGTACATGAACACTGAAGCTTTCTTT.